The clone carrying this T cell receptor (beta chain) was seen more than once but under ten times. Its cognate antigen is unknown. The length of the CDR3 is 15 residues. Germline CDR1 reads MNHEY; CDR2 reads SVGEGT. V shed 2 bases and J shed 2 bases, with 10 bases lying between them. This entry belongs to a study of T-cell reconstitution after alpha-beta-depleted transplantation in children. The TCRbeta library was prepared with unique molecular identifiers. TCRdb reprocessed the PCR reads via MiXCR and lists one record per CDR3 protein. In the table there are 450,000 to 550,000 distinct CDR3 sequences, approximately 10% of which are singletons. Study-wide points: After one year, T-cell counts and TCRbeta diversity mostly came from new T cells. Some patients owed their high day-60 TCRbeta diversity to surviving recipient T cells and thymic progenitors. Reportedly, roughly two months post-transplant, alpha-beta T cells arose from several hundred expanded graft clones.

This sequence joins TRBV6-2 or TRBV6-3 and TRBJ2-1, with D hard to call. The clonotype originates from a female patient aged 2-9 years who had a stem cell transplant for aplastic anemia, so the T cells may come from the graft donor. The source was PBMCs, mostly from graft donor cells, collected 180 days after TCRalphabeta/CD19-depleted stem cell transplant. CDR3 loop: CASSYGQDPYNEQFF. As DNA, the CDR3 is TGTGCCAGCAGTTACGGGCAGGACCCCTACAATGAGCAGTTCTTC.